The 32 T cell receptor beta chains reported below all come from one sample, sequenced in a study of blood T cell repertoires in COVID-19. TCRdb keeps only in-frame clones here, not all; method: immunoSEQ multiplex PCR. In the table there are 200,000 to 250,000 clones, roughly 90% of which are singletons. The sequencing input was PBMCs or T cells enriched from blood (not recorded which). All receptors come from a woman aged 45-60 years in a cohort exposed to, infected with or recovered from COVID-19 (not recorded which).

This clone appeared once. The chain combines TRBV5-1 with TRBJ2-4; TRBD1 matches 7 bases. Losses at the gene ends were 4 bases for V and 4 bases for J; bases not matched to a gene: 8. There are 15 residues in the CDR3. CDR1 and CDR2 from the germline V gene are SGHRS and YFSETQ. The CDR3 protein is CASSDTRTGKNIQYF. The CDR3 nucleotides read TGCGCCAGCAGCGACACTCGGACAGGAAAAAACATTCAGTACTTC.

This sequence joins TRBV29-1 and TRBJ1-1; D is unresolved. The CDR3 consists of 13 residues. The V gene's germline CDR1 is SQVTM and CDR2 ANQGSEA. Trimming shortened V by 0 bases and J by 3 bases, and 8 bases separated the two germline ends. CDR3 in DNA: TGCAGCGTTGAAGATCGGCAGGACACTGAAGCTTTCTTT. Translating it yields CSVEDRQDTEAFF.

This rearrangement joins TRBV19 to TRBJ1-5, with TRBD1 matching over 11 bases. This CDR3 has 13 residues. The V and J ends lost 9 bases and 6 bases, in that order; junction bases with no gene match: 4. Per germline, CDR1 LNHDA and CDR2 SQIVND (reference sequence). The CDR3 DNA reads TGTGCCAGCGGTGGGACAGGGGGTCAGCCCCAGCATTTT. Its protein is CASGGTGGQPQHF.

The CDR3 DNA is TGTGCCAGCAAGGAGTTTGGGGCCAAAAACATTCAGTACTTC. Its protein product is CASKEFGAKNIQYF. V is TRBV27 and J is TRBJ2-4; no definite D call. The CDR3 has 14 amino acids. V was trimmed by 7 bases and J by 1 base, leaving 11 bases between them. CDR1 and CDR2 (germline): MNHEY, SMNVEV (reference sequence).

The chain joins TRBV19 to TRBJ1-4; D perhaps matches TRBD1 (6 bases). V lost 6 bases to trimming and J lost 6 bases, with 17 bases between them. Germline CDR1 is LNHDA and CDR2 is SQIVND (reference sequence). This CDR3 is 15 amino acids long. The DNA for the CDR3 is TGTGCCAGTAGCTTATCCGGGACATTACATGAAAAACTGTTTTTT. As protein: CASSLSGTLHEKLFF.

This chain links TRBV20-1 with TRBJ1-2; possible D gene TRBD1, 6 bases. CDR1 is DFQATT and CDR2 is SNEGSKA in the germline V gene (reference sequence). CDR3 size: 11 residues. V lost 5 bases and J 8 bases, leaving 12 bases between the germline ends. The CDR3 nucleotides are TGCAGTGCTCCAGGGGTCGGCGGCTACACCTTC. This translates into CSAPGVGGYTF.

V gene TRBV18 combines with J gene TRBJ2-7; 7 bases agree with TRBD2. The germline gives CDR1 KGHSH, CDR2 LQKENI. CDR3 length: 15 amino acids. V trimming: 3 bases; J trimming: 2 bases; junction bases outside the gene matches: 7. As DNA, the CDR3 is TGTGCCAGCTCACCGGAAGGCGGGGGAACCTACGAGCAGTACTTC. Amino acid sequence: CASSPEGGGTYEQYF.

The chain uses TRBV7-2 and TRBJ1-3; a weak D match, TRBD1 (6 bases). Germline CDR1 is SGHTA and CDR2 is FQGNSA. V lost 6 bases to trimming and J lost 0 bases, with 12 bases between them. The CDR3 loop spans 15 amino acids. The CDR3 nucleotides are TGTGCCAGCAGTCACACAGGGTCCTCTGGAAACACCATATATTTT. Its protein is CASSHTGSSGNTIYF.

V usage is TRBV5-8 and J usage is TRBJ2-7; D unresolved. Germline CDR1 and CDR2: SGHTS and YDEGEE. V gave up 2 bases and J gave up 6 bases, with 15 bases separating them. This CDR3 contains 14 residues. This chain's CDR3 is CASSLPSVTGEQYF. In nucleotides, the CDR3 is TGTGCCAGCAGCTTACCATCCGTCACCGGCGAGCAGTACTTC.

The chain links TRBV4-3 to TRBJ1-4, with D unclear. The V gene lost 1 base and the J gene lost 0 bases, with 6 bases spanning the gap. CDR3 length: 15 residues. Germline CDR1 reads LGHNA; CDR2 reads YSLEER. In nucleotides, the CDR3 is TGCGCCAGCAGCCAAGGAACAGCAACTAATGAAAAACTGTTTTTT. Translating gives CASSQGTATNEKLFF.

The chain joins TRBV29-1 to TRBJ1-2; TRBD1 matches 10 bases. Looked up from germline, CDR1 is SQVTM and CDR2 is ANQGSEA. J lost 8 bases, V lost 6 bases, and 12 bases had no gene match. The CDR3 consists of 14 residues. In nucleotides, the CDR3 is TGCAGCGTATTGACAGGGGGCGGATCTAGAGGCTACACCTTC. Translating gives CSVLTGGGSRGYTF.

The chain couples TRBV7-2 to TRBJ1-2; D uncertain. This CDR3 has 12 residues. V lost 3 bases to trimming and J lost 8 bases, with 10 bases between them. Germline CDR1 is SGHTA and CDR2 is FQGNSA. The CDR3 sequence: CASSLGGRGYTF. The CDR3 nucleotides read TGTGCCAGCAGCTTGGGAGGGCGCGGCTACACCTTC.

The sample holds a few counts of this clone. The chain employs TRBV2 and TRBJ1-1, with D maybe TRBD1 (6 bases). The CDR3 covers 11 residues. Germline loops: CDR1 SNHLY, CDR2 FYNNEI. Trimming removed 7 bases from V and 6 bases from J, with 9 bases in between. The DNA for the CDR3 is TGTGCCAGCATACAGGGAGCTGAAGCTTTCTTT. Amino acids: CASIQGAEAFF. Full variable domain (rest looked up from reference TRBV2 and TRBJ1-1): EPEVTQTPSHQVTQMGQEVILRCVPISNHLYFYWYRQILGQKVEFLVSFYNNEISEKSEIFDDQFSVERPDGSNFTLKIRSTKLEDSAMYFCASIQGAEAFFGQGTRLTVV.

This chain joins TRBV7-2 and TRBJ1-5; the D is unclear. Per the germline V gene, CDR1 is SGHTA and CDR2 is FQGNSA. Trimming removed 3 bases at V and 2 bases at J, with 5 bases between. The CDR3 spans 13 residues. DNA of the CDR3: TGTGCCAGCAGCTTTCGTGGCAATCAGCCCCAGCATTTT. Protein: CASSFRGNQPQHF.

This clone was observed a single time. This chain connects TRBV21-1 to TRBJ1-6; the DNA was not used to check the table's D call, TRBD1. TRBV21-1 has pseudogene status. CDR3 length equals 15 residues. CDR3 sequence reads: CASSNRGSYNSPLHF. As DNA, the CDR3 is TGTGCCAGCAGCAACAGGGGGTCCTATAATTCACCCCTCCACTTT.

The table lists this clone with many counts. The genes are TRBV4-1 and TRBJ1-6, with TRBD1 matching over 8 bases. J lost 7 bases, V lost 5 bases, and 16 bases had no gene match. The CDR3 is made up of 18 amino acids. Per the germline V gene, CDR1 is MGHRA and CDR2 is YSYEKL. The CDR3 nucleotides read TGCGCCAGCAGCTATCTAACAGGGGGGCAAGCGACCAATTCACCCCTCCACTTT. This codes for CASSYLTGGQATNSPLHF.

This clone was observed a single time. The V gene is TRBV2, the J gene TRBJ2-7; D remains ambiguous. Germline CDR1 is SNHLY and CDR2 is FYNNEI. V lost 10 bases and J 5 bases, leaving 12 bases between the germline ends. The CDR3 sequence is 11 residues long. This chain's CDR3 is CATALRDEQYF. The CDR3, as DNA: TGTGCCACTGCATTACGCGACGAGCAGTACTTC. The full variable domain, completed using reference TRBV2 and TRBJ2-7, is EPEVTQTPSHQVTQMGQEVILRCVPISNHLYFYWYRQILGQKVEFLVSFYNNEISEKSEIFDDQFSVERPDGSNFTLKIRSTKLEDSAMYFCATALRDEQYFGPGTRLTVT.

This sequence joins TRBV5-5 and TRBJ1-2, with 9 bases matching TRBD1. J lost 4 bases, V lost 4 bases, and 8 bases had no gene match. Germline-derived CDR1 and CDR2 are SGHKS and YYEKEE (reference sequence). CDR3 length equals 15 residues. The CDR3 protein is CASSLPPGQGYGYTF. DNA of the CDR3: TGTGCCAGCAGCCTTCCACCGGGACAGGGCTATGGCTACACCTTC.

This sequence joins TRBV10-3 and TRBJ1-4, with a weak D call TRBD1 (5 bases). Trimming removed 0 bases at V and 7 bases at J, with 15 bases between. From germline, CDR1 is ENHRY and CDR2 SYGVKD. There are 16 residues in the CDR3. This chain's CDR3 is CAISESRWGGLEKLFF. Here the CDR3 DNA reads TGTGCCATCAGTGAGTCCCGGTGGGGGGGACTTGAAAAACTGTTTTTT.

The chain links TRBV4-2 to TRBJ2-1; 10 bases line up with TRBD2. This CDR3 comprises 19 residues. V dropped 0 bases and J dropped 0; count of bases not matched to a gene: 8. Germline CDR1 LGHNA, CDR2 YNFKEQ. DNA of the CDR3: TGTGCCAGCAGCCAAGACTCACTCTTAGCGGGGGGCTCCTACAATGAGCAGTTCTTC. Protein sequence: CASSQDSLLAGGSYNEQFF.

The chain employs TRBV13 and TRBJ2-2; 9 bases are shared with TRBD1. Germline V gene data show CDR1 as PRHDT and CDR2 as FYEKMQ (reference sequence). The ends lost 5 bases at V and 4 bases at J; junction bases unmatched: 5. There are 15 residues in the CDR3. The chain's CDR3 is CASSQNRGPTGELFF. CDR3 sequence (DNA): TGTGCCAGCAGCCAAAACAGGGGGCCCACCGGGGAGCTGTTTTTT. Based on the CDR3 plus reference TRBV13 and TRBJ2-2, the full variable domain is AAGVIQSPRHLIKEKRETATLKCYPIPRHDTVYWYQQGPGQDPQFLISFYEKMQSDKGSIPDRFSAQQFSDYHSELNMSSLELGDSALYFCASSQNRGPTGELFFGEGSRLTVL.

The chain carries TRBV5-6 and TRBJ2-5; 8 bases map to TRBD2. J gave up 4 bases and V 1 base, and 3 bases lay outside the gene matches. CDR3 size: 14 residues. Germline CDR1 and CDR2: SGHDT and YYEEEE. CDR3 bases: TGTGCCAGCAGCTTGAGCGCGGGGGGAGAGACCCAGTACTTC. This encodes CASSLSAGGETQYF. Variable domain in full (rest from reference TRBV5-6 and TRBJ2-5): DAGVTQSPTHLIKTRGQQVTLRCSPKSGHDTVSWYQQALGQGPQFIFQYYEEEERQRGNFPDRFSGHQFPNYSSELNVNALLLGDSALYLCASSLSAGGETQYFGPGTRLLVL.

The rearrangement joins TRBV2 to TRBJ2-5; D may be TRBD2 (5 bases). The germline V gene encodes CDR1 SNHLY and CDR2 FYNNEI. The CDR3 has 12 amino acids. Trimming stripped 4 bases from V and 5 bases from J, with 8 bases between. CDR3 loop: CASSGTGETQYF. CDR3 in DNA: TGTGCCAGCAGTGGGACGGGGGAGACCCAGTACTTC.

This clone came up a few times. In DNA, the CDR3 is TGTGCCAGCACAAGACACCCAGCTAACTATGGCTACACCTTC. Amino acids: CASTRHPANYGYTF. This chain joins TRBV5-8 and TRBJ1-2, with D unclear. Trimming pared 6 bases from V and 0 bases from J, leaving 12 bases between. The CDR3 runs to 14 residues. Germline-derived CDR1 and CDR2 are SGHTS and YDEGEE.

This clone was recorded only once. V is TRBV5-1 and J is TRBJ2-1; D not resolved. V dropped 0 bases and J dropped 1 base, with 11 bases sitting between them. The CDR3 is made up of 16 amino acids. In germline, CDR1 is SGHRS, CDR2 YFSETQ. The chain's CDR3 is CASSLALGPSYNEQFF. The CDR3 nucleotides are TGCGCCAGCAGCTTGGCCCTAGGCCCTTCCTACAATGAGCAGTTCTTC.

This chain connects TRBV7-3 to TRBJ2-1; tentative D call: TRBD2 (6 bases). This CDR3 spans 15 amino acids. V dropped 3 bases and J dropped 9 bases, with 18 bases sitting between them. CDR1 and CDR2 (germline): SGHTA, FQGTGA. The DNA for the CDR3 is TGTGCCAGCAGCTTGGACTACAACTCGGCCAGTGAGCAGTTCTTC. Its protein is CASSLDYNSASEQFF.

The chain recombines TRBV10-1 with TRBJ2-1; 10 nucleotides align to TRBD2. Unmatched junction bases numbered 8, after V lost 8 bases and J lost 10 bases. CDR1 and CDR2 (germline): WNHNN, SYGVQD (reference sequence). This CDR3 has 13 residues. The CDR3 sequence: CASWSGGEEEQFF. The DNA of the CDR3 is TGCGCCAGCTGGAGCGGGGGGGAAGAAGAGCAGTTCTTC.

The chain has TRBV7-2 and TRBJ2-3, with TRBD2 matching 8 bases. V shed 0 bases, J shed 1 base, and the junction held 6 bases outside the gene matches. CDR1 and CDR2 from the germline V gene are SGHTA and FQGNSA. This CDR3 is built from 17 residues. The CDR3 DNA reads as TGTGCCAGCAGCTTAGCGTGGACTAGCTGGGGCACAGATACGCAGTATTTT. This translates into CASSLAWTSWGTDTQYF. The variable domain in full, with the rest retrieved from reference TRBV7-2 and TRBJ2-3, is GAGVSQSPSNKVTEKGKDVELRCDPISGHTALYWYRQSLGQGLEFLIYFQGNSAPDKSGLPSDRFSAERTGGSVSTLTIQRTQQEDSAVYLCASSLAWTSWGTDTQYFGPGTRLTVL.

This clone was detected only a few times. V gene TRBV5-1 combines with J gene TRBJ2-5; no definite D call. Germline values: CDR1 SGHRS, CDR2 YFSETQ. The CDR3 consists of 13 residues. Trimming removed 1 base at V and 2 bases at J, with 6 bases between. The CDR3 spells CASSLRSQETQYF. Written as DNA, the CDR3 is TGCGCCAGCAGCTTGCGCAGTCAAGAGACCCAGTACTTC.

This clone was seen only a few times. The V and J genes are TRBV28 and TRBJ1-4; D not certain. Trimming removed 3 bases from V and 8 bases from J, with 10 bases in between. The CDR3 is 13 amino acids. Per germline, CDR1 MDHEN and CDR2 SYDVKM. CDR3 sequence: CASSLRVQEKLFF. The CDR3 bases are TGTGCCAGCAGTTTGAGGGTTCAGGAAAAACTGTTTTTT.

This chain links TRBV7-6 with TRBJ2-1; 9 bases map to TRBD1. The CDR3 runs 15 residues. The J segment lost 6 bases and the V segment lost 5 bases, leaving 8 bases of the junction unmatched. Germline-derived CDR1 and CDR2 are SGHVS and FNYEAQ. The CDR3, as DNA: TGTGCCAGCAGCCCCGGGACAGGGAGATTCAATGAGCAGTTCTTC. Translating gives CASSPGTGRFNEQFF.

CDR3 nucleotide sequence: TGCGCCAGCAGCTTGTTCACAGGAGGGGAGACCCAGTACTTC. It codes for CASSLFTGGETQYF. The chain couples TRBV5-1 to TRBJ2-5; a possible D gene is TRBD2 (6 bases). Germline V gene data show CDR1 as SGHRS and CDR2 as YFSETQ. Trimming removed 1 base from V and 5 bases from J, with 12 bases in between. This CDR3 comprises 14 residues.